In its sample, the clone carrying this T cell receptor beta chain was seen a few times. The CDR3 is made up of 11 amino acids. The germline V and J ends were trimmed by 1 base and 5 bases, with 3 bases remaining between them. Germline values: CDR1 MNHEY, CDR2 SVGEGT. The sample originates from a study of T cells in Graves' hyperthyroidism and ophthalmopathy. What was amplified from RNA transcripts were TCR beta CDR3 regions. First-round RT-PCR with HTBI primers amplified the TCR CDR3 region. TCRdb re-derived calls from the multiplex PCR reads in MiXCR, one entry per CDR3 protein. In the table there are about 690,000 distinct CDR3 sequences, 15% to 20% of which are singletons.

The chain couples TRBV6-2 or TRBV6-3 to TRBJ2-7; the D is unclear. Source material: blood. This sequence was found in a man aged 45-65 years with Graves' hyperthyroidism. CDR3 nucleotides: TGTGCCAGCAGTTACTTTAACGAGCAGTACTTC. It yields the protein CASSYFNEQYF.